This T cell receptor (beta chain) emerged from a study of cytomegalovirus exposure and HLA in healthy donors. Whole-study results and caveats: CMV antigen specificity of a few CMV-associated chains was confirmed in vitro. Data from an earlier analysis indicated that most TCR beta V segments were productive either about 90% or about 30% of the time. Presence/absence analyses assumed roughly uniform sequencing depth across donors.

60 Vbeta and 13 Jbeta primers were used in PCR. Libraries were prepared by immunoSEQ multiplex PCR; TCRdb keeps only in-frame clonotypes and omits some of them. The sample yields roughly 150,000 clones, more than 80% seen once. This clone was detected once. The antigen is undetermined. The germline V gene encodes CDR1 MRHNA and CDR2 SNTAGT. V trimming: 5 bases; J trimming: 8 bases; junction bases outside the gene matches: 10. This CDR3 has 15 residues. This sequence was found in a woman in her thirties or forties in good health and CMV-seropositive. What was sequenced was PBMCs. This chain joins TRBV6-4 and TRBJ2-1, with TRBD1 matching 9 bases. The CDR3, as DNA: TGTGCCAGCAGTCGGGGACAGGGTGGCACCTATGAGCAGTTCTTC. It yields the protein CASSRGQGGTYEQFF.